This is a list of T cell receptor beta chains from one sample in a study of blood T cell repertoires in COVID-19. The protocol was immunoSEQ multiplex PCR, while the TCRdb copy is restricted to in-frame clones and leaves out a portion. The repertoire consists of roughly 110,000 clones, with about 79% occurring once and the leading ten covering 6.2%. Sequenced input: peripheral blood. The origin of the receptors is an elderly man with COVID-19, enrolled during active disease. Each CDR3 is given with its conserved first and last residue. A D gene is named only where the DNA matches it firmly. Clone size is shown for a subset of rows, as once, few, many or a class of expanded clone.

j_call: TRBJ1-3
v_call: TRBV10-3
cdr3_length: 15
clone_size: once
d_call: NA
cdr3_nt: TGTGCCACACGAGATGGGGGAGGAGATGGAAACACCATATATTTT
cdr3_aa: CATRDGGGDGNTIYF

j_call: TRBJ2-1
v_call: TRBV5-6
cdr3_length: 16
clone_size: NA
d_call: TRBD1
cdr3_nt: TGTGCCAGCAGCCCCCCGGGACAGGGTCGGTACAATGAGCAGTTCTTC
cdr3_aa: CASSPPGQGRYNEQFF

j_call: TRBJ2-1
v_call: TRBV20-1
cdr3_length: 11
clone_size: NA
d_call: NA
cdr3_nt: TGCAGTGCTGGGGACTTCGATGAGCAGTTCTTC
cdr3_aa: CSAGDFDEQFF

j_call: TRBJ1-2
v_call: TRBV7-9
cdr3_length: 13
clone_size: NA
d_call: NA
cdr3_nt: TGTGCCAGCAGCTTAGACAGGAATAACGGCTACACCTTC
cdr3_aa: CASSLDRNNGYTF

j_call: TRBJ2-3
v_call: TRBV18
cdr3_length: 18
clone_size: NA
d_call: TRBD2
cdr3_nt: TGTGCCAGCTCACTCGGCTCTTTGACTAGCGGGAGGTCCGATACGCAGTATTTT
cdr3_aa: CASSLGSLTSGRSDTQYF

j_call: TRBJ2-3
v_call: TRBV7-2
cdr3_length: 16
clone_size: few
d_call: TRBD2
cdr3_nt: TGTGCCAGCAGCTTAGGCAGTAGCGGGTCCCAAGGTACGCAGTATTTT
cdr3_aa: CASSLGSSGSQGTQYF

j_call: TRBJ2-2
v_call: TRBV5-6
cdr3_length: 17
clone_size: few
d_call: TRBD1
cdr3_nt: TGTGCCAGCAGCTTGGGGACAGGGAGATCCAACACCGGGGAGCTGTTTTTT
cdr3_aa: CASSLGTGRSNTGELFF

j_call: TRBJ1-5
v_call: TRBV5-8
cdr3_length: 14
clone_size: NA
d_call: NA
cdr3_nt: TGTGCCAGCAGCCCCCGGACAGTTAATCAGCCCCAGCATTTT
cdr3_aa: CASSPRTVNQPQHF

j_call: TRBJ2-7
v_call: TRBV6-5
cdr3_length: 13
clone_size: NA
d_call: NA
cdr3_nt: TGTGCCAGCAGCAGGGATGGAACCTACGAGCAGTACTTC
cdr3_aa: CASSRDGTYEQYF

j_call: TRBJ2-2
v_call: TRBV10-1
cdr3_length: 15
clone_size: NA
d_call: TRBD1
cdr3_nt: TGCGCCAGCGGCAAGGGACAGGGGATCACCGGGGAGCTGTTTTTT
cdr3_aa: CASGKGQGITGELFF

j_call: TRBJ2-7
v_call: TRBV27
cdr3_length: 15
clone_size: NA
d_call: TRBD1
cdr3_nt: TGTGCCAGCAGTCGATCGGGACAGGGGACCTACGAGCAGTACTTC
cdr3_aa: CASSRSGQGTYEQYF

j_call: TRBJ1-1
v_call: TRBV11-2
cdr3_length: 19
clone_size: NA
d_call: TRBD1
cdr3_nt: TGTGCCAGCAGCTTCAATTCCTTCCTATCCGGGACAGGGGGCACTGAAGCTTTCTTT
cdr3_aa: CASSFNSFLSGTGGTEAFF

j_call: TRBJ2-7
v_call: TRBV7-9
cdr3_length: 15
clone_size: NA
d_call: TRBD2
cdr3_nt: TGTGCCAGCAGCTTGACTTTAGCGGGAGGTTCCGAGCAGTACTTC
cdr3_aa: CASSLTLAGGSEQYF

j_call: TRBJ2-2
v_call: TRBV6-5
cdr3_length: 15
clone_size: NA
d_call: TRBD1
cdr3_nt: TGTGCCAGCAGTTACGGGACAGTTAACACCGGGGAGCTGTTTTTT
cdr3_aa: CASSYGTVNTGELFF

j_call: TRBJ1-4
v_call: TRBV30
cdr3_length: 13
clone_size: NA
d_call: TRBD1
cdr3_nt: TGTGCACTTAGGGACAGACTTAATGAAAAACTGTTTTTT
cdr3_aa: CALRDRLNEKLFF

j_call: TRBJ1-1
v_call: TRBV6-2/TRBV6-3
cdr3_length: 15
clone_size: few
d_call: NA
cdr3_nt: TGTGCCAGCAGTCCCCGCGGGGCTATGAACACTGAAGCTTTCTTT
cdr3_aa: CASSPRGAMNTEAFF

j_call: TRBJ1-3
v_call: TRBV7-6
cdr3_length: 12
clone_size: once
d_call: NA
cdr3_nt: TGTGCCAGCACTAGTACTGGAAACACCATATATTTT
cdr3_aa: CASTSTGNTIYF

j_call: TRBJ1-2
v_call: TRBV14
cdr3_length: 17
clone_size: NA
d_call: TRBD1
cdr3_nt: TGTGCCAGCAGCCAGACACCCCACCAGGGGGGCACCTGGCGCTACACCTTC
cdr3_aa: CASSQTPHQGGTWRYTF

j_call: TRBJ2-5
v_call: TRBV28
cdr3_length: 14
clone_size: NA
d_call: TRBD2
cdr3_nt: TGTGCCAGCAGTTTCGCGGGAGTACCAGAGACCCAGTACTTC
cdr3_aa: CASSFAGVPETQYF

j_call: TRBJ2-3
v_call: TRBV25-1
cdr3_length: 16
clone_size: NA
d_call: TRBD2
cdr3_nt: TGTGCCAGCAGTGAATGGACTAGCGAGAGCACAGATACGCAGTATTTT
cdr3_aa: CASSEWTSESTDTQYF

j_call: TRBJ1-4
v_call: TRBV24-1
cdr3_length: 14
clone_size: NA
d_call: NA
cdr3_nt: TGTGCCACCAGTGATCGCGATGGAGTTGAAAAACTGTTTTTT
cdr3_aa: CATSDRDGVEKLFF

j_call: TRBJ1-2
v_call: TRBV4-3
cdr3_length: 16
clone_size: NA
d_call: NA
cdr3_nt: TGCGCCAGCAGCCAAGAAGCGGGTTCCCCTTACTATGGCTACACCTTC
cdr3_aa: CASSQEAGSPYYGYTF

j_call: TRBJ2-7
v_call: TRBV6-5
cdr3_length: 13
clone_size: NA
d_call: TRBD2
cdr3_nt: TGTGCCAGCAGTTACTCGGGAGGGCGGGGGCAGTACTTC
cdr3_aa: CASSYSGGRGQYF

j_call: TRBJ2-3
v_call: TRBV9
cdr3_length: 13
clone_size: NA
d_call: NA
cdr3_nt: TGTGCCAGCAGCGGGGCTATAACAGATACGCAGTATTTT
cdr3_aa: CASSGAITDTQYF

j_call: TRBJ2-5
v_call: TRBV5-1
cdr3_length: 14
clone_size: NA
d_call: NA
cdr3_nt: TGCGCCAGCAGCAGGGGGACTACCCAAGAGACCCAGTACTTC
cdr3_aa: CASSRGTTQETQYF

j_call: TRBJ2-5
v_call: TRBV5-5
cdr3_length: 14
clone_size: NA
d_call: NA
cdr3_nt: TGTGCCAGCAGCTTGGCCCAGGGCCAGGAGACCCAGTACTTC
cdr3_aa: CASSLAQGQETQYF

j_call: TRBJ2-1
v_call: TRBV5-4
cdr3_length: 15
clone_size: NA
d_call: TRBD2
cdr3_nt: TGTGCCAGCAGCTTGGAGAGCGGGAATAGGAATGAGCAGTTCTTC
cdr3_aa: CASSLESGNRNEQFF

j_call: TRBJ2-6
v_call: TRBV12-3/TRBV12-4
cdr3_length: 13
clone_size: NA
d_call: NA
cdr3_nt: TGTGCCAGCAGGACTTCTGGGGCCAACGTCCTGACTTTC
cdr3_aa: CASRTSGANVLTF

j_call: TRBJ2-3
v_call: TRBV10-3
cdr3_length: 15
clone_size: NA
d_call: NA
cdr3_nt: TGTGCCATCAGGAAGGGGGGGCTCACCACAGATACGCAGTATTTT
cdr3_aa: CAIRKGGLTTDTQYF

j_call: TRBJ2-3
v_call: TRBV11-2
cdr3_length: 16
clone_size: NA
d_call: TRBD2
cdr3_nt: TGTGCCAGCAGCTCGGGACTAGCGGGGTACACAGATACGCAGTATTTT
cdr3_aa: CASSSGLAGYTDTQYF

j_call: TRBJ2-5
v_call: TRBV5-1
cdr3_length: 13
clone_size: once
d_call: NA
cdr3_nt: TGCGCCAGCAGCTCACCGACAGAGAAGACCCAGTACTTC
cdr3_aa: CASSSPTEKTQYF

j_call: TRBJ2-7
v_call: TRBV5-1
cdr3_length: 15
clone_size: NA
d_call: NA
cdr3_nt: TGCGCCAGCAGCTTGGGTGAGGAGGCATTATACGAGCAGTACTTC
cdr3_aa: CASSLGEEALYEQYF

j_call: TRBJ2-2
v_call: TRBV10-3
cdr3_length: 16
clone_size: NA
d_call: NA
cdr3_nt: TGTGCCATCACTAGGGCCCCCCCGGGGTTTATCGGGGAGCTGTTTTTT
cdr3_aa: CAITRAPPGFIGELFF

j_call: TRBJ2-5
v_call: TRBV19
cdr3_length: 15
clone_size: NA
d_call: NA
cdr3_nt: TGTGCCAGTAGTATCCAGGCAGGGGAGGGCGAGACCCAGTACTTC
cdr3_aa: CASSIQAGEGETQYF

j_call: TRBJ1-2
v_call: TRBV14
cdr3_length: 14
clone_size: NA
d_call: NA
cdr3_nt: TGTGCCAGCAGCCGTTACCTAGGGGGTGATGGCTACACCTTC
cdr3_aa: CASSRYLGGDGYTF

j_call: TRBJ2-5
v_call: TRBV4-2
cdr3_length: 15
clone_size: NA
d_call: TRBD1
cdr3_nt: TGTGCCAGCAGCCAAGCGGCAGGGGGCCAGGAGACCCAGTACTTC
cdr3_aa: CASSQAAGGQETQYF

j_call: TRBJ2-3
v_call: TRBV18
cdr3_length: 16
clone_size: NA
d_call: TRBD1
cdr3_nt: TGTGCCAGCTCACCTTCTGGACAGGGGGAAGGAGATACGCAGTATTTT
cdr3_aa: CASSPSGQGEGDTQYF

j_call: TRBJ1-2
v_call: TRBV24-1
cdr3_length: 16
clone_size: NA
d_call: NA
cdr3_nt: TGTGCCACCATTGAGCGGGTTTCGTGTTTCAACTATGGCTACACCTTC
cdr3_aa: CATIERVSCFNYGYTF

j_call: TRBJ1-4
v_call: TRBV4-1
cdr3_length: 17
clone_size: NA
d_call: TRBD1
cdr3_nt: TGCGCCAGCAGCCTGGCCGGGACAGGAGCAACTAATGAAAAACTGTTTTTT
cdr3_aa: CASSLAGTGATNEKLFF

j_call: TRBJ1-2
v_call: TRBV5-6
cdr3_length: 13
clone_size: NA
d_call: NA
cdr3_nt: TGTGCCAGCAGCTGGGAGACTTCGGGTGGCTACACCTTC
cdr3_aa: CASSWETSGGYTF

j_call: TRBJ2-7
v_call: TRBV28
cdr3_length: 16
clone_size: NA
d_call: NA
cdr3_nt: TGTGCCAGCACCCCTTTAGGGCAGGGGGGCTCCTACGAGCAGTACTTC
cdr3_aa: CASTPLGQGGSYEQYF

j_call: TRBJ1-6
v_call: TRBV5-6
cdr3_length: 14
clone_size: few
d_call: NA
cdr3_nt: TGTGCCAGCAGCTTACGAGGGATTAATTCACCCCTCCACTTT
cdr3_aa: CASSLRGINSPLHF

j_call: TRBJ2-7
v_call: TRBV9
cdr3_length: 14
clone_size: many
d_call: TRBD2
cdr3_nt: TGTGCCAGCAGCCAAGGGACTAGCGGCAGCGAGCAGTACTTC
cdr3_aa: CASSQGTSGSEQYF

j_call: TRBJ2-2
v_call: TRBV19
cdr3_length: 16
clone_size: NA
d_call: NA
cdr3_nt: TGTGCCAGTAGTATGGGGTTCGACAGGCGTGCCGGGGAGCTGTTTTTT
cdr3_aa: CASSMGFDRRAGELFF

j_call: TRBJ1-5
v_call: TRBV18
cdr3_length: 14
clone_size: NA
d_call: NA
cdr3_nt: TGTGCCAGCTCACCTGGAGGTCCCAATCAGCCCCAGCATTTT
cdr3_aa: CASSPGGPNQPQHF

j_call: TRBJ2-3
v_call: TRBV7-8
cdr3_length: 15
clone_size: NA
d_call: TRBD2
cdr3_nt: TGTGCCAGCAGGAGACTAGCGGGAGGCTTCGATACGCAGTATTTT
cdr3_aa: CASRRLAGGFDTQYF

j_call: TRBJ1-2
v_call: TRBV2
cdr3_length: 14
clone_size: NA
d_call: NA
cdr3_nt: TGTGCCAGCAGTGAAGCGGGCCAAGGATATGGCTACACCTTC
cdr3_aa: CASSEAGQGYGYTF

j_call: TRBJ2-3
v_call: TRBV12-5
cdr3_length: 15
clone_size: NA
d_call: TRBD2
cdr3_nt: TGTGCTAGTGGCAAAGGGGAGCGGGAGGCAGATACGCAGTATTTT
cdr3_aa: CASGKGEREADTQYF